The 24 T cell receptor beta chains below all came from one sample that was sequenced in a study of molecular identifiers for immune sequencing clone quantification. One entry per CDR3 protein, called by TCRdb with MiXCR from the PCR reads. The data hold about 630,000 distinct CDR3 sequences, with over 25% observed a single time. Sequences were obtained from naive CD8+ T cells from blood, with Jurkat cell RNA spiked in. Subset reported: FACS-sorted CD8+CD4-CCR7+CD45RA+ naive T cells. These receptors all stem from a human donor in good health. Some libraries in this study had Jurkat cell RNA spiked in.

This clonotype has just a few counts. V and J are TRBV19 and TRBJ1-2; D unresolved. The CDR3 is made up of 13 amino acids. Per germline, CDR1 LNHDA and CDR2 SQIVND (reference sequence). V dropped 6 bases and J dropped 3 bases, with 11 bases sitting between them. The CDR3 spells CASRREEDYGYTF. Here the CDR3 DNA reads TGTGCCAGTAGGAGGGAAGAGGACTATGGCTACACCTTC.

The rearrangement joins TRBV6-5 to TRBJ2-7, with 7 bases that match TRBD1. This CDR3 region has 14 residues. CDR1 is MNHEY, CDR2 SVGAGI, per germline. Germline trimming cut 2 bases from V and 6 bases from J; bases unmatched to any gene: 7. The CDR3 bases are TGTGCCAGCAGTTACCTCGCGACAGGGTCCGAGCAGTACTTC. Translating it yields CASSYLATGSEQYF.

Worth noting for this clonotype: A read error may explain this, as a much larger clone is one base away. As the CDR3 is not closed by the conserved phenylalanine or tryptophan, this likely results from a read error. The chain combines TRBV30 with TRBJ1-5; D unresolved. CDR1 and CDR2 from the germline V gene are GTSNPN and SVGIG (reference sequence). The CDR3 loop spans 13 amino acids. The V and J ends lost 0 bases and 2 bases respectively, with 5 bases between them. The CDR3 sequence: CAWSVRGNQPQHI. In nucleotides, the CDR3 is TGTGCCTGGAGTGTACGGGGCAATCAGCCCCAGCATATT.

On this clonotype: A read error may explain this, as a much larger clone is one base away. The conserved phenylalanine or tryptophan normally closing the CDR3 is absent here, so this likely arose from a read error. The chain uses TRBV12-3 or TRBV12-4 and TRBJ1-5; 8 bases map to TRBD1. After removal of 3 bases from V and 7 bases from J, the junction contained 5 bases not matched to a gene. This CDR3 region has 14 residues. The CDR3 reads CASSLTGAGQPQHI. The DNA of the CDR3 is TGTGCCAGCAGTTTGACAGGGGCCGGGCAGCCCCAGCATATT.

This clonotype was observed at least ten times. The genes are TRBV4-1 and TRBJ1-2; D unresolved. V dropped 3 bases and J dropped 6 bases, with 11 bases sitting between them. This CDR3 contains 13 residues. The germline V gene encodes CDR1 MGHRA and CDR2 YSYEKL. In DNA form, the CDR3 reads TGCGCCAGCAGCCAGGGCACACCCCATGGCTACACCTTC. This sequence encodes CASSQGTPHGYTF.

This chain uses TRBV7-9 with TRBJ2-7, with 7 nucleotides matching TRBD2. J lost 7 bases, V lost 5 bases, and 5 bases had no gene match. The CDR3 runs 12 residues. Germline V lookup: CDR1 SEHNR, CDR2 FQNEAQ (reference sequence). The CDR3 is CASSMGGVEQYF. CDR3 sequence (DNA): TGTGCCAGCAGCATGGGAGGGGTAGAGCAGTACTTC.

This clonotype was detected many times. The V gene is TRBV28, the J gene TRBJ2-7, with 11 bases lining up with TRBD2. The CDR3 runs 15 residues. CDR1 and CDR2 from the germline V gene are MDHEN and SYDVKM. Germline trimming cut 5 bases from V and 2 bases from J; bases unmatched to any gene: 5. The CDR3 reads CASSQTSGSPYEQYF. The CDR3 region has the DNA TGTGCCAGCAGTCAAACTAGCGGGAGTCCCTACGAGCAGTACTTC. Drawing the rest from reference TRBV28 and TRBJ2-7, the complete variable domain is DVKVTQSSRYLVKRTGEKVFLECVQDMDHENMFWYRQDPGLGLRLIYFSYDVKMKEKGDIPEGYSVSREKKERFSLILESASTNQTSMYLCASSQTSGSPYEQYFGPGTRLTVT.

Comments on this clonotype: Being one base from a much bigger clone, this may be a read error. The chain couples TRBV6-6 to TRBJ2-3; D possibly corresponds to TRBD2 (5 bases). The ends were cut back, 1 base at V and 2 bases at J, with 10 bases in the middle. The CDR3 sequence is 15 residues long. CDR1 is MNHNY and CDR2 is SVGAGI in the germline V gene (reference sequence). The CDR3 sequence: CASSYCTSITDTQYF. CDR3 DNA sequence: TGTGCCAGCAGTTACTGTACTAGTATCACAGATACGCAGTATTTT.

This rearrangement joins TRBV9 to TRBJ1-4; unclear D gene. This CDR3 has 16 amino acids. Germline CDR1 and CDR2: SGDLS and YYNGEE. Trimming cost V 7 bases and J 4 bases, with 20 bases left between them. The CDR3 loop reads CASGGEAGRLNEKLFF. CDR3 DNA sequence: TGTGCCAGCGGCGGCGAGGCCGGGAGACTTAATGAAAAACTGTTTTTT.

The chain has TRBV20-1 and TRBJ1-1; TRBD1 might be the D (5 bases). V lost 4 bases to trimming and J lost 1 base, with 16 bases between them. The CDR3 runs to 15 residues. Germline CDR1 is DFQATT and CDR2 is SNEGSKA (reference sequence). This CDR3 is CSAIQGSRRNTEAFF. The CDR3, as DNA: TGCAGTGCTATCCAGGGAAGTAGGAGGAACACTGAAGCTTTCTTT.

Regarding this clonotype: The final CDR3 position lacks the conserved phenylalanine or tryptophan, pointing to a likely read error. The chain employs TRBV7-9 and TRBJ2-5; D is uncertain. Trimming removed 5 bases from V and 5 bases from J, with 12 bases in between. The CDR3 loop spans 13 amino acids. From germline, CDR1 is SEHNR and CDR2 FQNEAQ (reference sequence). The CDR3 here is CASSLPSAETQYI. DNA for the CDR3: TGTGCCAGCAGCCTACCTTCCGCGGAGACCCAGTACATC.

Ten or more counts support this clonotype. This chain connects TRBV9 to TRBJ2-3, with TRBD2 as a possible D gene (6 bases). This CDR3 contains 17 residues. V lost 4 bases and J lost 0, with 18 bases in between. The germline CDR1 and CDR2 sequences are SGDLS and YYNGEE. CDR3 DNA: TGTGCCAGCAGCACCTACCCCGCCGGGGGAAGCACAGATACGCAGTATTTT. Encoded protein: CASSTYPAGGSTDTQYF.

With regard to this clonotype: Since the CDR3 does not end with the conserved phenylalanine or tryptophan, this likely comes from a read error. The genes are TRBV5-3 and TRBJ1-1, with a possible D match to TRBD1 (5 bases). TRBV5-3 is an ORF for which the function is uncertain. This CDR3 region has 15 residues. CDR3 amino acids: CASSFGAGRGTEAFS. CDR3 DNA sequence: TGTGCCAGCAGCTTTGGGGCAGGGAGAGGGACTGAAGCTTTCTCT.

This clonotype was counted a single time. The rearrangement joins TRBV5-1 to TRBJ2-6, with a possible D match to TRBD1 (5 bases). Germline V CDR1 and CDR2: SGHRS, YFSETQ. The CDR3 extends over 17 amino acids. Trimming pared 7 bases from V and 2 bases from J, leaving 19 bases between. The CDR3 DNA reads as TGCGCCAGCGGCTCCGAGACAGAGCCCCCTGGGGCCAACGTCCTGACTTTC. Protein: CASGSETEPPGANVLTF.

A few counts support this clonotype. J is TRBJ2-1 and V is TRBV6-5; 7 bases fit TRBD1. The CDR3 consists of 15 residues. After removal of 6 bases from V and 3 bases from J, the junction contained 8 bases not matched to a gene. CDR1 and CDR2 (germline): MNHEY, SVGAGI. CDR3 nucleotide sequence: TGTGCCAGCAGATCAGACAGGGCCGGCTACAATGAGCAGTTCTTC. It yields the protein CASRSDRAGYNEQFF.

The gene calls are TRBV12-3 or TRBV12-4 and TRBJ1-4; D perhaps matches TRBD1 (5 bases). This CDR3 is built from 15 residues. The V and J ends lost 5 bases and 8 bases respectively, with 18 bases between them. The CDR3 loop reads CASSTDSGEWEKLFF. As DNA, the CDR3 is TGTGCCAGCAGTACCGATTCGGGGGAGTGGGAAAAACTGTTTTTT.

As regards this clonotype: A much larger clone lies a single base off, so this may be a read error. V usage is TRBV28 and J usage is TRBJ1-6, with 7 nucleotides matching TRBD1. Looked up from germline, CDR1 is MDHEN and CDR2 is SYDVKM. This CDR3 has 14 residues. Here the CDR3 reads CASSERGHRSPIHF. CDR3 bases: TGTGCCAGCAGTGAAAGGGGGCATCGGTCACCCATCCACTTT.

The chain couples TRBV9 to TRBJ1-1, with D possibly matching TRBD1 (5 bases). The V gene lost 2 bases and the J gene lost 10 bases, with 15 bases spanning the gap. This CDR3 spans 13 amino acids. In germline, CDR1 is SGDLS, CDR2 YYNGEE. The CDR3 bases are TGTGCCAGCAGCGTTGGGGGTGTCGCTGGAGCTTTCTTT. This translates into CASSVGGVAGAFF.

The chain uses TRBV4-3 and TRBJ1-3, with a tentative D call TRBD1 (6 bases). V lost 8 bases and J lost 0, with 11 bases in between. There are 14 residues in the CDR3. CDR1 and CDR2 from the germline V gene are LGHNA and YSLEER. The CDR3 DNA reads TGCGCCAGCGGGACCAGGGGCTCTGGAAACACCATATATTTT. Its translation: CASGTRGSGNTIYF.

A remark on this clonotype: With a much larger clone just one base away, this may be a read error. This sequence joins TRBV20-1 and TRBJ2-7; D is unresolved. Per the germline V gene, CDR1 is DFQATT and CDR2 is SNEGSKA (reference sequence). Trimming left V 0 bases short and J 1 base short, with 10 bases between. There are 14 residues in the CDR3. The CDR3 protein is CSARDTWVSYEQYF. The CDR3 bases are TGCAGTGCTAGAGATACGTGGGTATCCTACGAGCAGTACTTC.

This clonotype has just a few counts. The J gene is TRBJ2-7, the V gene TRBV20-1; 7 bases match TRBD1. Germline assignment: CDR1 DFQATT and CDR2 SNEGSKA (reference sequence). V shed 0 bases, J shed 3 bases, and the junction held 8 bases outside the gene matches. CDR3 size: 15 residues. The CDR3 region is CSARDEGGGVYEQYF. The CDR3 nucleotides are TGCAGTGCTAGAGATGAAGGGGGCGGTGTCTACGAGCAGTACTTC.

This chain connects TRBV6-2 or TRBV6-3 to TRBJ1-5; TRBD1 matches 11 bases. The CDR3 loop spans 18 amino acids. Germline V gene lookup returns CDR1 MNHEY and CDR2 SVGEGT. The V segment lost 2 bases and the J segment 4 bases; nucleotides outside the gene matches: 10. CDR3 DNA sequence: TGTGCCAGCAGTTACCCCGGTGGACAGGGGGCTCGAAATCAGCCCCAGCATTTT. Encoded protein: CASSYPGGQGARNQPQHF.

Comments on this clonotype: This may be a read error: a much more frequent sequence differs by one nucleotide. The chain links TRBV6-2 or TRBV6-3 to TRBJ2-7, with D perhaps TRBD2 (5 bases). The CDR3 runs to 12 residues. Deletions cut 4 bases from V and 6 bases from J, with 10 bases between. CDR1 is MNHEY and CDR2 is SVGEGT in the germline V gene. The DNA for the CDR3 is TGTGCCAGCAGTTGCGGGTGGAGCGAGCAGTACTTC. Amino acid sequence: CASSCGWSEQYF.

To note about this clonotype: A much larger clone lies a single base off, so this may be a read error. The chain recombines TRBV20-1 with TRBJ2-7; 8 positions match TRBD2. With 1 base clipped from V and 2 bases from J, the junction kept 10 bases outside the gene matches. Germline CDR1 DFQATT, CDR2 SNEGSKA (reference sequence). The CDR3 runs 16 residues. The CDR3 protein is CSARGSVSGTTYEQYF. CDR3 sequence (DNA): TGCAGTGCTAGAGGATCGGTTAGCGGGACGACCTACGAGCAGTACTTC.